This T cell receptor (beta chain) was captured in a study of PD-1 blockade in classical Hodgkin lymphoma. Overall study results and limits: The drivers behind the repertoire differences, possibly disease activity or prior therapy, remain undefined. Relapsed/refractory patients reportedly had the lowest baseline TCR diversity, below newly diagnosed patients, who were below healthy donors. Complete responders possessed baseline diversity comparable to newly diagnosed patients.

This clone was found a few times. Its specificity is not known. The table came from immunoSEQ multiplex PCR; TCRdb's copy has only in-frame clones and leaves some out. The sample consists of about 6,800 clones, 60% of them appearing once. Time point of the sample: cycle 4 day 1 (C4D1), after around six weeks of nivolumab. Every patient was affected by relapse after autologous stem cell transplantation, while exposure to brentuximab vedotin was not uniform. From thawed PBMCs, CD8+ T cells were isolated by magnetic negative selection. The sample here was CD8+ T cells from blood, taken before the fourth cycle of nivolumab. This TCR was recovered from a human donor with classical Hodgkin lymphoma.

The CDR3 spells CASSVGQGAYEQYF. The DNA for the CDR3 is TGTGCCAGCAGCGTAGGACAGGGGGCCTACGAGCAGTACTTC. The rearrangement uses TRBV9 and TRBJ2-7; 9 bases map to TRBD1. CDR1 is SGDLS, CDR2 YYNGEE, per germline. The ends lost 0 bases at V and 2 bases at J; junction bases unmatched: 0. The CDR3 contains 14 residues.